Following are 32 T cell receptor beta chains from one sample sequenced in a study of radiotherapy plus CTLA-4 blockade in lung cancer. The repertoire was sequenced with immunoSEQ multiplex PCR; TCRdb's copy has only in-frame clones and lacks some. The data show some 78,000 clones, with more than 75% seen just once and about 2% held by the top ten. This material consisted of peripheral blood, taken from a patient treated with radiotherapy plus ipilimumab. These receptors were collected from a human donor with non-small cell lung cancer who had a partial response to radiotherapy plus ipilimumab.

The CDR3 coding sequence is TGTGCCAGCAGCGCGATAGCGGCCCTGTGGCCAGATACGCAGTATTTT. The encoded protein is CASSAIAALWPDTQYF. This chain uses TRBV7-8 with TRBJ2-3, with D possibly matching TRBD2 (6 bases). Trimming removed 5 bases from V and 4 bases from J, with 19 bases in between. From germline, CDR1 is SGHVS and CDR2 FQNEAQ. CDR3 size: 16 residues.

The rearrangement joins TRBV7-9 to TRBJ2-3; 10 bases map to TRBD2. Germline V gives CDR1 SEHNR, CDR2 FQNEAQ (reference sequence). V lost 5 bases to trimming and J lost 5 bases; unmatched junction nucleotides: 10. The CDR3 loop spans 16 amino acids. CDR3 bases: TGTGCCAGCAGCCCCCCCAGGCTAGCGGGAGTAGATACGCAGTATTTT. The encoded protein is CASSPPRLAGVDTQYF.

This rearrangement joins TRBV20-1 to TRBJ1-2; D unclear. Trimming shortened V by 6 bases and J by 8 bases, and 13 bases separated the two germline ends. CDR1 DFQATT and CDR2 SNEGSKA come from the germline V gene (reference sequence). This CDR3 has 11 residues. Here the CDR3 DNA reads TGCAGTGCCAACGTGTATCGGGGCTACACCTTC. It yields the protein CSANVYRGYTF.

This chain links TRBV11-3 with TRBJ2-5; TRBD2 matches 9 bases. The DNA end lines up better with TRBJ2-7; the J call may be wrong. From germline, CDR1 is SGHNT and CDR2 YENEEA. The CDR3 extends over 14 amino acids. CDR3 amino acids: CASSPREGIYEQYF. The CDR3, as DNA: TGTGCCAGCTCCCCGCGGGAGGGTATCTACGAGCAGTACTTC.

The chain recombines TRBV9 with TRBJ1-5, with D unresolved. The CDR3 totals 15 residues. Trimming removed 3 bases at V and 6 bases at J, with 16 bases between. Germline CDR1 SGDLS, CDR2 YYNGEE. CDR3 nucleotides: TGTGCCAGCAGCGCCCACCCTAGTTTGGGTCAGCCCCAGCATTTT. Translating gives CASSAHPSLGQPQHF.

The chain links TRBV18 to TRBJ1-5, with 8 positions matching TRBD1. The CDR3 is made up of 15 amino acids. J was trimmed by 0 bases and V by 4 bases; bases with no gene match: 2. The germline gives CDR1 KGHSH, CDR2 LQKENI. In DNA form, the CDR3 reads TGTGCCAGCTCACAGACAGGGGCTAGCAATCAGCCCCAGCATTTT. It translates to CASSQTGASNQPQHF. Combining the CDR3 with reference TRBV18 and TRBJ1-5 gives the whole variable domain NAGVMQNPRHLVRRRGQEARLRCSPMKGHSHVYWYRQLPEEGLKFMVYLQKENIIDESGMPKERFSAEFPKEGPSILRIQQVVRGDSAAYFCASSQTGASNQPQHFGDGTRLSIL.

In this sample, this clone turned up a few times. The chain carries TRBV2 and TRBJ2-4, with 8 nucleotides matching TRBD1. The CDR3 loop spans 13 amino acids. V was pared by 4 bases and J by 6 bases, with 2 bases of the junction left unmatched. The germline gives CDR1 SNHLY, CDR2 FYNNEI. The CDR3 nucleotides read TGTGCCAGCAGTGGTGACAGGGGAAACATTCAGTACTTC. Its translation: CASSGDRGNIQYF.

This chain uses TRBV27 with TRBJ1-2; TRBD1 is a possible D gene (5 bases). The CDR3 covers 15 residues. CDR1 MNHEY and CDR2 SMNVEV come from the germline V gene (reference sequence). Trimming removed 2 bases at V and 4 bases at J, with 14 bases between. CDR3 region: CASSLNGALGYGYTF. The CDR3 nucleotides read TGTGCCAGCAGTTTAAATGGGGCGCTGGGCTATGGCTACACCTTC.

Only a few counts were recorded for this clone. The rearrangement joins TRBV25-1 to TRBJ1-6, with TRBD1 identical over 7 bases. This CDR3 comprises 15 residues. Unmatched junction bases numbered 9, after V lost 6 bases and J lost 7 bases. Per the germline V gene, CDR1 is MGHDK and CDR2 is SYGVNS. This chain's CDR3 is CASRLSGTENSPLHF. CDR3 sequence (DNA): TGTGCCAGCAGGCTTAGTGGGACAGAAAATTCACCCCTCCACTTT.

The gene calls are TRBV5-4 and TRBJ1-2, with D possibly matching TRBD1 (6 bases). The V end was cut by 4 bases, the J end by 4 bases, with 11 bases between. Germline V gene data show CDR1 as SGHNT and CDR2 as YYREEE (reference sequence). The CDR3 loop spans 13 amino acids. In nucleotides, the CDR3 is TGTGCCAGCAGCGGGGGCCCGAGCTATGGCTACACCTTC. Protein: CASSGGPSYGYTF.

This clone was seen many times. The gene calls are TRBV14 and TRBJ1-1, with D unclear. Trimming took off 0 bases at V and 0 bases at J, with 20 bases between the two ends. Germline lookup yields CDR1 SGHDN and CDR2 FVKESK. This CDR3 has 19 amino acids. The CDR3 sequence is CASSQDRFRIRKMNTEAFF. CDR3 DNA: TGTGCCAGCAGCCAAGATCGATTCAGGATCCGGAAGATGAACACTGAAGCTTTCTTT.

The CDR3: CASSFDSSWIEAQHF. The CDR3 DNA follows: TGTGCCAGCAGTTTTGATTCGTCCTGGATAGAGGCCCAGCATTTT. The chain is built from TRBV28 and TRBJ1-5, with D hard to call. There are 15 residues in the CDR3. Per the germline V gene, CDR1 is MDHEN and CDR2 is SYDVKM. Trimming left V 3 bases short and J 11 bases short, with 20 bases between.

This chain connects TRBV6-6 to TRBJ1-1; TRBD1 is a possible D gene (5 bases). Germline loops: CDR1 MNHNY, CDR2 SVGAGI (reference sequence). V lost 6 bases to trimming and J lost 0 bases, with 8 bases between them. The CDR3 consists of 13 residues. The CDR3 spells CASRGHLNTEAFF. CDR3 coding DNA: TGTGCCAGCAGAGGACACTTGAACACTGAAGCTTTCTTT.

The chain employs TRBV5-6 and TRBJ2-5, with TRBD2 identical over 7 bases. The germline V gene encodes CDR1 SGHDT and CDR2 YYEEEE. V shed 5 bases and J 6 bases; nucleotides not matched to a gene: 10. CDR3 length: 14 residues. The CDR3 is CASSPNGGEKTQYF. The CDR3 bases are TGTGCCAGCAGTCCCAATGGGGGGGAAAAGACCCAGTACTTC.

J is TRBJ2-7 and V is TRBV11-1, with a possible D match to TRBD2 (7 bases). Germline CDR1 and CDR2: SGHAT and FQDESV (reference sequence). Between the trimmed V and J ends, which lost 5 bases and 8 bases, there was a span of 16 bases. The CDR3 extends over 13 amino acids. CDR3 sequence reads: CASSLDGGGQQYV. CDR3 nucleotides: TGTGCCAGCAGCCTTGATGGGGGGGGCCAGCAGTACGTC.

The genes are TRBV28 and TRBJ2-7; 9 positions match TRBD1. CDR3 length: 13 amino acids. CDR1 is MDHEN, CDR2 SYDVKM, per germline. V lost 5 bases to trimming and J lost 5 bases; unmatched junction nucleotides: 4. The CDR3 nucleotides are TGTGCCAGCAGTGGGGACAGGGCCCACGAGCAGTACGTC. This codes for CASSGDRAHEQYV.

The chain is built from TRBV7-2 and TRBJ2-1; 10 bases match TRBD1. Germline CDR1 SGHTA, CDR2 FQGNSA. V lost 5 bases, J lost 4 bases, and 5 bases stayed unmatched. The CDR3 sequence is 15 residues long. The CDR3 bases are TGTGCCAGCAGCCAAGGGACAGGGGTTTACAATGAGCAGTTCTTC. Its translation is CASSQGTGVYNEQFF.

The table lists this clone with a few counts. The chain uses TRBV2 and TRBJ1-4; D call uncertain. This CDR3 is built from 12 residues. V shed 6 bases and J shed 7 bases, with 9 bases lying between them. Germline V gene lookup returns CDR1 SNHLY and CDR2 FYNNEI. The CDR3, as DNA: TGTGCCAGCAGGACCAACAGTGAAAAACTGTTTTTT. Translation gives CASRTNSEKLFF.

The CDR3 DNA follows: TGCAGTGCTGTACCAGGGGGTGGCTACACCTTC. Its translation is CSAVPGGGYTF. The chain has TRBV20-1 and TRBJ1-2; 7 positions agree with TRBD1. Germline lookup yields CDR1 DFQATT and CDR2 SNEGSKA (reference sequence). The CDR3 runs to 11 residues. After removal of 5 bases from V and 7 bases from J, the junction contained 4 bases not matched to a gene.

In this sample, this clone turned up a few times. The chain joins TRBV19 to TRBJ1-5; possible D gene TRBD1, 6 bases. Looked up from germline, CDR1 is LNHDA and CDR2 is SQIVND (reference sequence). The germline V and J ends were trimmed by 4 bases and 5 bases, with 9 bases remaining between them. The CDR3 length is 13 residues. CDR3 loop: CASSTQGHQPQHF. The CDR3 coding sequence is TGTGCCAGTAGTACACAGGGTCATCAGCCCCAGCATTTT.

This rearrangement joins TRBV6-5 to TRBJ2-1; no reliable D call. The CDR3 is 16 residues long. V shed 0 bases and J shed 0 bases, with 9 bases lying between them. The germline V gene has CDR1 MNHEY and CDR2 SVGAGI. CDR3 amino acids: CASSYSRMSSYNEQFF. CDR3 DNA: TGTGCCAGCAGTTACTCGCGGATGAGCTCCTACAATGAGCAGTTCTTC.

V and J are TRBV28 and TRBJ2-6; D might be TRBD1 (6 bases). V dropped 6 bases and J dropped 0 bases, with 15 bases sitting between them. Germline CDR1 and CDR2: MDHEN and SYDVKM. The CDR3 spans 17 residues. CDR3 nucleotide sequence: TGTGCCAGCAGACCGGGACACGGGATCTCTGGGGCCAACGTCCTGACTTTC. Amino acid sequence: CASRPGHGISGANVLTF.

The chain carries TRBV21-1 and TRBJ1-3; the table gives TRBD1 as D, unverified against the DNA. TRBV21-1 is assigned pseudogene status. The CDR3 runs to 16 residues. The CDR3 spells CASSAGGELRVNTIYF. The CDR3 nucleotides are TGTGCCAGCAGCGCAGGGGGCGAACTCCGAGTAAACACCATATATTTT.

The V and J genes are TRBV27 and TRBJ1-1; a weak D match, TRBD1 (5 bases). CDR1 is MNHEY, CDR2 SMNVEV, per germline (reference sequence). The CDR3 extends over 14 amino acids. V lost 6 bases, J lost 1 base, and 12 bases lay in between. In DNA, the CDR3 is TGTGCCAGCAGCCGTCGACAGTCGAACACTGAAGCTTTCTTT. This translates into CASSRRQSNTEAFF.

The chain uses TRBV7-6 and TRBJ2-1; 7 nucleotides agree with TRBD1. Germline V lookup: CDR1 SGHVS, CDR2 FNYEAQ. The CDR3 is 16 amino acids. Germline trimming cut 5 bases from V and 3 bases from J; bases unmatched to any gene: 10. The CDR3 DNA reads as TGTGCCAGCAGCCTATTGCAGGGGGATTTCTACAATGAGCAGTTCTTC. This encodes CASSLLQGDFYNEQFF.

Turning to this clone: Other DNA sequences within the sample encode an identical CDR3. The rearrangement uses TRBV5-1 and TRBJ1-6; weak D call: TRBD1 (6 bases). Germline-derived CDR1 and CDR2 are SGHRS and YFSETQ. This CDR3 region has 14 residues. V was clipped by 4 bases and J by 10 bases, with 15 bases between them. The chain's CDR3 is CASSPTGTESPLHF. DNA for the CDR3: TGCGCCAGCAGCCCAACAGGGACGGAGTCACCCCTCCACTTT.

This chain connects TRBV30 to TRBJ2-5; no clear D. CDR3 length equals 11 residues. From germline, CDR1 is GTSNPN and CDR2 SVGIG (reference sequence). V gave up 0 bases and J gave up 5 bases, with 4 bases separating them. CDR3 sequence (DNA): TGTGCCTGGAGTGTAGAGGAGACCCAGTACTTC. This codes for CAWSVEETQYF.

V is TRBV6-5 and J is TRBJ1-2; a possible D gene is TRBD1 (5 bases). Germline CDR1 and CDR2: MNHEY and SVGAGI. Trimming removed 7 bases from V and 2 bases from J, with 14 bases in between. The CDR3 is 14 amino acids. The DNA of the CDR3 is TGTGCCAGCACCGAACGCAGGGTGAACTATGGCTACACCTTC. This encodes CASTERRVNYGYTF.

The chain uses TRBV28 and TRBJ1-4; 9 bases agree with TRBD1. The length of the CDR3 is 15 residues. From germline, CDR1 is MDHEN and CDR2 SYDVKM. V trimming: 5 bases; J trimming: 10 bases; junction bases outside the gene matches: 11. The CDR3 DNA follows: TGTGCCAGCAGTGGCAGACAGGGGGATGGAGTAAAACTGTTTTTT. This translates into CASSGRQGDGVKLFF.

This sequence joins TRBV19 and TRBJ1-2, with D tentatively TRBD1 (5 bases). Germline CDR1 is LNHDA and CDR2 is SQIVND (reference sequence). The CDR3 sequence is 15 residues long. Between the trimmed V and J ends, which lost 5 bases and 0 bases, there was a span of 13 bases. As DNA, the CDR3 is TGTGCCAGTAGTGGGGCCGCGGGGCCTAACTATGGCTACACCTTC. The encoded protein is CASSGAAGPNYGYTF.

The chain carries TRBV10-3 and TRBJ2-3, with 7 bases fitting TRBD2. Germline-derived CDR1 and CDR2 are ENHRY and SYGVKD. The V gene end was trimmed by 2 bases and the J gene end by 4 bases; junction bases not matched to a gene: 9. CDR3 length equals 16 residues. The CDR3 region is CAISERAGAGADTQYF. CDR3 coding DNA: TGTGCCATCAGTGAGCGGGCGGGAGCTGGCGCAGATACGCAGTATTTT.

The chain recombines TRBV19 with TRBJ2-2, with TRBD2 matching over 7 bases. CDR3 length equals 15 residues. The V segment lost 11 bases and the J segment 1 base; nucleotides outside the gene matches: 10. Germline assignment: CDR1 LNHDA and CDR2 SQIVND (reference sequence). The CDR3 nucleotides read TGTGCCTCGAGCCGGGGGGAGTTGAACACCGGGGAGCTGTTTTTT. Its translation is CASSRGELNTGELFF.